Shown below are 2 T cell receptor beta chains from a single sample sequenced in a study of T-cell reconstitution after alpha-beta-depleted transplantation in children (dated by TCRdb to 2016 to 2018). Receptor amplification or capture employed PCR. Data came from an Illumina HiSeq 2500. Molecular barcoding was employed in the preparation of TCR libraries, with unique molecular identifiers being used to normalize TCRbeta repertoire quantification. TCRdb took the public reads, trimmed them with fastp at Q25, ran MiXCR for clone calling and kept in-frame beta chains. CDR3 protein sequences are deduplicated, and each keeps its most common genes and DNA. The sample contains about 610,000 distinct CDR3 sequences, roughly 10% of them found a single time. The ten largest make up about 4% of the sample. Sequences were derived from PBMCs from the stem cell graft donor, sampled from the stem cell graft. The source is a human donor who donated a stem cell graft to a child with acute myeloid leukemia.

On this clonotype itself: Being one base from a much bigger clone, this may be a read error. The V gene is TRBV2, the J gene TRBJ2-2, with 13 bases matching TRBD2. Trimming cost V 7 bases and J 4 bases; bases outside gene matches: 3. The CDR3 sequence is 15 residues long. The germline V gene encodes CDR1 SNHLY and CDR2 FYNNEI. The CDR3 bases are TGTGCCAGCATCCGGACTAGCGGGAGCACCGGGGAGCTGTTTTTT. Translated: CASIRTSGSTGELFF.

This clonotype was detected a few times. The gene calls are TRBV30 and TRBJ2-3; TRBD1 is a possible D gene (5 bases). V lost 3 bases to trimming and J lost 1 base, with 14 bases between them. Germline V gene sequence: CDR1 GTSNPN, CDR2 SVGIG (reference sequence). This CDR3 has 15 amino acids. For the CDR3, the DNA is TGTGCCTGGAGCCCACCAGGGCGAGGCACAGATACGCAGTATTTT. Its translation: CAWSPPGRGTDTQYF.